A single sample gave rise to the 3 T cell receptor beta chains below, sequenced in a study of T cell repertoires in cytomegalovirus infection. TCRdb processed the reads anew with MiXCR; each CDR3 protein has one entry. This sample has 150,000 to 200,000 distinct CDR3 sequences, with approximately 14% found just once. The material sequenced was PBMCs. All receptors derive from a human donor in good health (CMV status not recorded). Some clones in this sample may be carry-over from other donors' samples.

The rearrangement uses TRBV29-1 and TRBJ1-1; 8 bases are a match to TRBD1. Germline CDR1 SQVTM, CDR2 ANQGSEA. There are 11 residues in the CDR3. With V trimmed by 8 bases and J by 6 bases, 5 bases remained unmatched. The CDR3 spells CSLDRGPEAFF. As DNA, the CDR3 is TGCAGCTTAGACAGGGGCCCTGAAGCTTTCTTT.

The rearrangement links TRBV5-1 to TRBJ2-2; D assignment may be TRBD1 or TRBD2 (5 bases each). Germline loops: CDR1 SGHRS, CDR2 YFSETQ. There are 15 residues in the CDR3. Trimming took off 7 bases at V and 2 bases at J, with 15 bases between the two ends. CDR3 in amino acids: CASRPGTENTGELFF. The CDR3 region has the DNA TGCGCCAGCCGTCCCGGGACGGAAAACACCGGGGAGCTGTTTTTT.

The CDR3 nucleotides are TGTGCCAGCAGCCCCCATGCGGGGGCGAACACCGGGGAGCTGTTTTTT. Translated, it gives CASSPHAGANTGELFF. The V and J genes are TRBV7-8 and TRBJ2-2; TRBD2 agrees at 7 bases. The germline V gene has CDR1 SGHVS and CDR2 FQNEAQ. The CDR3 loop spans 16 amino acids. The V gene end was trimmed by 5 bases and the J gene end by 0 bases; junction bases not matched to a gene: 6.